This TCR beta chain was documented in a study of tumor-infiltrating lymphocytes in localized non-small cell lung cancer. On this clone itself: Its antigen is not identified.

Produced via immunoSEQ multiplex PCR; TCRdb's table is partial and in-frame only. The data show around 17,000 clones, 65% to 80% seen once. Study-wide points: Only some patients had TCR sequencing, depending on available tissue. Immunotypes IM1 and IM2 had similar TCR-derived T-cell fractions. Each assay used a separate piece of the same tissue.

Germline loops: CDR1 SEHNR, CDR2 FQNEAQ (reference sequence). This CDR3 is 14 amino acids long. The V and J ends lost 3 bases and 5 bases, in that order; junction bases with no gene match: 4. The specimen sequenced was lung tumor tissue. The chain links TRBV7-9 to TRBJ1-5; TRBD1 matches 7 bases. This TCR came from a human donor with non-small cell lung cancer. The CDR3 nucleotides read TGTGCCAGCAGCTTTGGGGACAGACATCAGCCCCAGCATTTT. This encodes CASSFGDRHQPQHF.